Listed below are T cell receptor beta chains from one sample, sequenced in a study of tumor and adjacent non-tumor tissue in lung cancer. TCRdb passed the multiplex PCR reads through MiXCR, listing each CDR3 protein once. Among around 70,000 distinct CDR3 sequences, about 80% were seen once, and the ten largest hold approximately 30%. Sequenced input: lung tumor tissue. These receptors were taken from a man aged 60-69 years with non-small cell lung cancer. The CDR3 runs from the conserved cysteine through the conserved F or W. Each record gives: J gene, V gene, CDR3 protein.

TRBJ2-1	TRBV13	CASSLGERQGNEQFF
TRBJ2-5	TRBV29-1	CSVGAATLWTQYF
TRBJ2-1	TRBV28	CASSTASGGGLNEQFF
TRBJ2-3	TRBV28	CVSSFVSGTDTQYF
TRBJ2-6	TRBV30	CAWSVLFSGANVLTF
TRBJ2-5	TRBV2	CASSERTSGSDETQYF
TRBJ1-5	TRBV5-1	CASSTGGDQPQHF
TRBJ1-5	TRBV30	CAWSVARTDNNQSQHF
TRBJ2-1	TRBV7-9	CTSSSTMGTGGYNEQFF
TRBJ2-6	TRBV11-1	CASSVETRAVLTF
TRBJ1-1	TRBV13	CASSLEGNNEAFF
TRBJ2-7	TRBV6-5	CTSNERGSDEQYF
TRBJ2-7	TRBV20-1	CSGLVENTYVQYF
TRBJ1-4	TRBV29-1	CGVEDLEGASEKLFF
TRBJ2-1	TRBV11-2	CASSLAGASREQFF
TRBJ2-1	TRBV29-1	CSVVFWTSGSSHDEQFF
TRBJ2-1	TRBV19	CASSISGSRNEQFF
TRBJ2-7	TRBV6-6	CASSYSLAGDRNDQYF
TRBJ2-3	TRBV10-3	CAIRGGLDRYTDTQYF
TRBJ2-3	TRBV29-1	CSVESGATGTYTHYF
TRBJ1-1	TRBV6-5	CASSGSRRGGTETIF
TRBJ1-5	TRBV20-1	CSARDFRQINQPQHF
TRBJ2-1	TRBV29-1	CIVLGRGGLLNNEQFF
TRBJ2-5	TRBV11-2	CASNSRPGSQKTQYF
TRBJ2-3	TRBV11-2	CASSLGASTDTQYF
TRBJ2-7	TRBV10-3	CISEGRVGRWVREQYF
TRBJ2-3	TRBV29-1	CTVERGSVTDTQYF
TRBJ2-2	TRBV2	CASSCSGNTGELFF
TRBJ2-1	TRBV20-1	CSVTGPIPTVQLF
TRBJ2-1	TRBV10-3	CVTLLSGDFGEQFF
TRBJ1-2	TRBV7-9	CASSKGGYGYTF
TRBJ2-4	TRBV6-2/TRBV6-3	CASSARERGRVARNIQYF
TRBJ2-1	TRBV29-1	CSIKEASGSWSGQFF
TRBJ2-7	TRBV20-1	CSSRDAGNPYKQYF
TRBJ1-2	TRBV5-4	CASSLQGHYGYAF
TRBJ1-5	TRBV6-5	CTSSSTGGSQSQHF
TRBJ2-2	TRBV20-1	CSASGTSGLSFTGDLFF
TRBJ2-3	TRBV6-1	CASSKAGGRDAQYF
TRBJ2-1	TRBV24-1	CATSDMGQSAWNLQFF
TRBJ2-7	TRBV6-2/TRBV6-3	CASSYIGGTYEQYF
TRBJ2-3	TRBV20-1	CSAHPLAPAVVTQYF
TRBJ2-3	TRBV20-1	CSASPLAGPSGDTHYF
TRBJ2-5	TRBV6-2/TRBV6-3	CASNIPSEIQYF
TRBJ2-6	TRBV6-1	CASSQEGVTGAKVLNF
TRBJ1-3	TRBV29-1	CSVIPWTAGNTIYF
TRBJ2-6	TRBV10-3	CAVSEHGISERVSGANVLTF
TRBJ2-1	TRBV29-1	CSVVVRSDEQFF
TRBJ1-6	TRBV10-3	CAISDTLTAYSPLNF